The rows below give T cell receptor beta chains drawn from one sample of a study of T cell responses to AZD1222 COVID-19 vaccine. Sequenced by immunoSEQ multiplex PCR; TCRdb stores in-frame clones only, minus some. The sample carries about 170,000 clones, 90% recorded once. Sample: peripheral blood, taken on day 0 of AZD1222 vaccination. All receptors come from an adult in good health. The CDR3 runs from the conserved cysteine through the conserved F or W. D genes are given only for firm matches. Clone size appears in some rows only: once, few, many, or a class for an expanded clone.

d_call clone_size j_call v_call cdr3_nt cdr3_aa
NA few TRBJ1-6 TRBV9 TGTGCCAGCAGCCCGCAGGGTTCCCTCTCACCCCTCCACTTT CASSPQGSLSPLHF
TRBD1 NA TRBJ1-1 TRBV2 TGTGCCAGCACGGCACGGGACAGGGGTTTCACTGAAGCTTTCTTT CASTARDRGFTEAFF
NA NA TRBJ1-1 TRBV10-1 TGCGCCAGCAGCCCCTCTTCGTATTTCGGGGAGAACACTGAAGCTTTCTTT CASSPSSYFGENTEAFF
TRBD1 NA TRBJ2-1 TRBV7-3 TGTGCCAGCAGCTCAGTCGACAGGGTCAATGAGCAGTTCTTC CASSSVDRVNEQFF
NA NA TRBJ1-4 TRBV2 TGTGCCAGCAGTGAAGTCGCGGGGGCAACTAATGAAAAACTGTTTTTT CASSEVAGATNEKLFF
TRBD1 NA TRBJ1-6 TRBV9 TGTGCCAGCAGCTTACAGGGGACTCGGGGTTCACCCCTCCACTTT CASSLQGTRGSPLHF
NA NA TRBJ2-6 TRBV28 TGTGCCAGCAGCAACAGGGCCTTCGTCGCGGCTGGGGCCAACGTCCTGACTTTC CASSNRAFVAAGANVLTF
NA NA TRBJ1-5 TRBV12-3/TRBV12-4 TGTGCCAGCAGCCTAAATCAGCCCCAGCATTTT CASSLNQPQHF
NA NA TRBJ1-6 TRBV11-2 TGTGCCAGCAGCCGCGGCATGGTAGATCCCCATTCACCCCTCCACTTT CASSRGMVDPHSPLHF
TRBD2 NA TRBJ2-7 TRBV4-1 TGCGCCAGCAGCCGATACATCCTCGGGCCTAGCGGGGGCACCCCCTACGAGCAGTACTTC CASSRYILGPSGGTPYEQYF
TRBD1 NA TRBJ1-6 TRBV6-1 TGTGCCAGCAGTGAAGCAGGGGGCCATAATTCACCCCTCCACTTT CASSEAGGHNSPLHF
TRBD1 NA TRBJ2-4 TRBV10-3 TGTGCCATCAGTAGACAGGGGGAAGAAAACATTCAGTACTTC CAISRQGEENIQYF
TRBD1 NA TRBJ1-2 TRBV5-8 TGTGCCAGCAGCTTCGGACAGGTTGTTCCCTACACCTTC CASSFGQVVPYTF
NA NA TRBJ2-3 TRBV7-9 TGTGCCAGCAGCTTAGCCGGGGGGCGCACAGATACGCAGTATTTT CASSLAGGRTDTQYF
NA NA TRBJ2-3 TRBV6-1 TGTGCCAGCAGTGTCCTAACAGGGATGGGGACAGATACGCAGTATTTT CASSVLTGMGTDTQYF
TRBD1 NA TRBJ1-2 TRBV9 TGTGCCAGCAGCCCAAACAGGGGCACTAACTATGGCTACACCTTC CASSPNRGTNYGYTF
NA NA TRBJ1-1 TRBV6-5 TGTGCCAGCAGTTACGGTGGCCCAGAAAGGACTGAAGCTTTCTTT CASSYGGPERTEAFF
NA NA TRBJ1-5 TRBV7-3 TGTGCCAGCAGCGTCCCGGGGGGTCCCCTTCATTTT CASSVPGGPLHF
NA NA TRBJ2-2 TRBV7-2 TGTGCCAGCAGACTGGTCGCGAACACCGGGGAGCTGTTTTTT CASRLVANTGELFF
NA NA TRBJ1-5 TRBV6-8 TGTGCCAGCAGATATGAACAGGGTCCACTAGGCAGTCAGCCCCAGCATTTT CASRYEQGPLGSQPQHF
TRBD2 once TRBJ2-1 TRBV6-2/TRBV6-3 TGTGCCAGCAGTTACCCTTTAGCGGGGGGGCCGAACAATGAGCAGTTCTTC CASSYPLAGGPNNEQFF
TRBD1 NA TRBJ1-2 TRBV10-3 TGTGCCATCAGTGAGGCACAGGGGTATGGCTACACCTTC CAISEAQGYGYTF
TRBD1 NA TRBJ1-6 TRBV5-1 TGCGCCAGCAGCAGGGGACAGACTCTTTCACCCCTCCACTTT CASSRGQTLSPLHF
TRBD2 few TRBJ2-3 TRBV7-3 TGTGCCAGCAGCTTATCCGGGGGGTTCAGTACAGATACGCAGTATTTT CASSLSGGFSTDTQYF
NA NA TRBJ1-1 TRBV7-9 TGTGCCAGCAGCTTAGAGCAGGAAGCTTTCTTT CASSLEQEAFF
NA NA TRBJ1-6 TRBV29-1 TGCAGCGTGCGGGACACTGACAATTCACCCCTCCACTTT CSVRDTDNSPLHF
NA NA TRBJ1-1 TRBV4-3 TGCGCCAGCAGCCCCCGTGTCGCGAACACTGAAGCTTTCTTT CASSPRVANTEAFF
NA NA TRBJ1-1 TRBV7-2 TGTGCCAGCAGCTTCAGGGTGAAGGCTGAAGCTTTCTTT CASSFRVKAEAFF
TRBD1 few TRBJ1-4 TRBV9 TGTGCCAGCAGCTCCCGGGACAGTCCTTATGAAAAACTGTTTTTT CASSSRDSPYEKLFF
NA NA TRBJ1-1 TRBV6-1 TGTGCCAGCAGTGAAGTGGACGAAGGGCCCATGAACACTGAAGCTTTCTTT CASSEVDEGPMNTEAFF
NA NA TRBJ1-6 TRBV10-3 TGTGCCATCAGTGAGTCGACTCGGGGTGGCTCCTATAATTCACCCCTCCACTTT CAISESTRGGSYNSPLHF
NA NA TRBJ1-2 TRBV6-5 TGTGCCAGCAGTTACCGGCCGGCACAGGTCTATGGCTACACCTTC CASSYRPAQVYGYTF
NA NA TRBJ1-1 TRBV7-9 TGTGCCAGCTGCCAGGGAGGAAACACTGAAGCTTTCTTT CASCQGGNTEAFF
TRBD1 NA TRBJ1-1 TRBV6-5 TGTGCCGGGGGAGGGGGCGACCCGGGGACTGAAGCTTTCTTT CAGGGGDPGTEAFF
NA NA TRBJ1-1 TRBV7-8 TGTGCCAGCAGCTTAGCTGGGCCGAACACTGAAGCTTTCTTT CASSLAGPNTEAFF
TRBD1 NA TRBJ1-1 TRBV4-3 TGCGCCAGCAGCCAGGACTCCGGGACAGGGGGAACTGAAGCTTTCTTT CASSQDSGTGGTEAFF
NA once TRBJ1-2 TRBV28 TGTGCCAGCAGTTTCCCCCCCCACCAGGGTGGCTACACCTTC CASSFPPHQGGYTF
TRBD1 NA TRBJ1-6 TRBV5-4 TGTGCCAGCAGCTCAGGACAGGGGTCCTATAATTCACCCCTCCACTTT CASSSGQGSYNSPLHF
NA NA TRBJ2-2 TRBV2 TGTGCCAGCGAACGGGGGGCGAGAGTTCACGGGGAGCTGTTTTTT CASERGARVHGELFF
TRBD2 once TRBJ2-5 TRBV7-2 TGTGCCAGCAGTTCTGGGTTAGCGGGGTCGGGGACCCAGTACTTC CASSSGLAGSGTQYF
NA NA TRBJ1-2 TRBV11-2 TGTGCCAGCAGCACGTATGGGACCTATGGCTACACCTTC CASSTYGTYGYTF
NA NA TRBJ1-3 TRBV9 TGTGCCAGCAGCGTAGCTGACTCTGGAAACACCATATATTTT CASSVADSGNTIYF
NA NA TRBJ1-1 TRBV15 TGTGCCACCAGCAGAGATCTGGGGGCTCTAGGTCGAGCTTTCTTT CATSRDLGALGRAFF
TRBD1 NA TRBJ2-7 TRBV7-2 TGTGCCAGCAGCCTGGGGACAGGGCCATCCTACGAGCAGTACTTC CASSLGTGPSYEQYF
NA once TRBJ1-2 TRBV3-1/TRBV3-2 TGTGCCAGCAGCCAACGGACAGTCAACTATGGCTACACCTTC CASSQRTVNYGYTF